This T cell receptor (beta chain) was profiled in a study of T cells after yellow fever vaccination. A remark on this clonotype: Its target is unknown.

Study results and limitations: Only a small proportion of the clonotypes turned up in both the CD4 and the CD8 compartments, likely arising from convergent recombination.

TCRdb analysed the 5' RACE reads with MiXCR anew, one entry per CDR3 protein. This table has 550,000 or so distinct CDR3 sequences, about a fifth appearing once. The receptor comes from a man aged 25 to 40 who received the YFV17D yellow fever vaccine. The specimen comprised PBMCs, sampled 15 days after the yellow fever booster vaccination.

The CDR3, as DNA: TGTGCCAGCAGCGAGGGACAGGGCCCTTCCTACGAGCAGTACTTC. Protein: CASSEGQGPSYEQYF. The V and J genes are TRBV21-1 and TRBJ2-7; whether TRBD1, the table's D call, matches the DNA was not checked. TRBV21-1 is a pseudogene locus. The CDR3 has 15 residues.